A single sample is the source of the 13 T cell receptor beta chains below, sequenced in a study of control samples from healthy donors and cancer patients. Sequencing used immunoSEQ multiplex PCR; TCRdb keeps in-frame clones, though not all of them. The sample has approximately 110,000 clones, roughly 90% seen once. Material for sequencing was blood. All receptors derive from a woman under 30 in good health.

The chain couples TRBV30 to TRBJ2-1; D remains unclear. The CDR3 length is 14 residues. Germline CDR1 is GTSNPN and CDR2 is SVGIG (reference sequence). Trimming cost V 4 bases and J 3 bases, with 13 bases left between them. The CDR3 loop is CAWNPDVVYNEQFF. CDR3 in DNA: TGTGCCTGGAATCCTGACGTTGTCTACAATGAGCAGTTCTTC.

This chain connects TRBV2 to TRBJ1-2, with a possible D match to TRBD1 (6 bases). V was cut by 7 bases and J by 5 bases, with 17 bases left in between. The V gene's germline CDR1 is SNHLY and CDR2 FYNNEI. CDR3 size: 14 residues. The chain's CDR3 is CASKVVGQNYGYTF. In nucleotides, the CDR3 is TGTGCCAGCAAAGTAGTCGGACAGAATTATGGCTACACCTTC.

The DNA for the CDR3 is TGTGCCACCAGTGATGTGGGCAGGGGCGGGCAAGAGACCCAGTACTTC. Residues: CATSDVGRGGQETQYF. The chain uses TRBV24-1 and TRBJ2-5; D is perhaps TRBD1 (6 bases). The germline V gene has CDR1 KGHDR and CDR2 SFDVKD. CDR3 length equals 16 residues. Trimming stripped 3 bases from V and 2 bases from J, with 15 bases between.

The chain couples TRBV5-1 to TRBJ1-1; maybe TRBD1 (5 bases). V lost 4 bases to trimming and J lost 1 base, with 14 bases between them. Germline V lookup: CDR1 SGHRS, CDR2 YFSETQ. The CDR3 covers 15 residues. CDR3: CASSPLAGGNTEAFF. CDR3 sequence (DNA): TGCGCCAGCAGCCCTCTGGCGGGGGGGAACACTGAAGCTTTCTTT.

The sample holds a few counts of this clone. V is TRBV30 and J is TRBJ1-3; D uncertain. CDR1 and CDR2 from the germline V gene are GTSNPN and SVGIG (reference sequence). The ends were cut back, 4 bases at V and 3 bases at J, with 19 bases in the middle. There are 16 residues in the CDR3. In DNA, the CDR3 is TGTGCCTGGATGCGTGGTTTCATTAACGGTGGAAACACCATATATTTT. This encodes CAWMRGFINGGNTIYF. The whole variable domain, filled in from reference TRBV30 and TRBJ1-3, reads SQTIHQWPATLVQPVGSPLSLECTVEGTSNPNLYWYRQAAGRGLQLLFYSVGIGQISSEVPQNLSASRPQDRQFILSSKKLLLSDSGFYLCAWMRGFINGGNTIYFGEGSWLTVV.

The chain links TRBV7-8 to TRBJ2-1; D call uncertain. Trimming left V 5 bases short and J 2 bases short, with 1 base between. CDR3 length: 11 amino acids. The V gene's germline CDR1 is SGHVS and CDR2 FQNEAQ. DNA for the CDR3: TGTGCCAGCAGCCCCTACAATGAGCAGTTCTTC. It specifies CASSPYNEQFF.

The chain couples TRBV25-1 to TRBJ2-5, with D possibly TRBD2 on 7 matching bases. Looked up from germline, CDR1 is MGHDK and CDR2 is SYGVNS. The CDR3 covers 16 residues. The germline V and J ends were trimmed by 3 bases and 4 bases, with 18 bases remaining between them. CDR3 nucleotides: TGTGCCAGCAGTGAGTTAGGTGGGGGGGCTTCAGAGACCCAGTACTTC. The encoded protein is CASSELGGGASETQYF.

The chain joins TRBV7-9 to TRBJ1-6; TRBD1 might be the D (6 bases). Looked up from germline, CDR1 is SEHNR and CDR2 is FQNEAQ (reference sequence). The CDR3 is 16 residues long. V was clipped by 5 bases and J by 7 bases, with 18 bases between them. The CDR3 bases are TGTGCCAGCAGCACCACCACAGGGACGGGGAATTCACCCCTCCACTTT. This sequence encodes CASSTTTGTGNSPLHF.

The J gene is TRBJ1-2, the V gene TRBV28; 7 bases map to TRBD1. Germline V gene lookup returns CDR1 MDHEN and CDR2 SYDVKM. The CDR3 is 15 residues long. J was trimmed by 4 bases and V by 8 bases; bases with no gene match: 13. The CDR3 loop reads CASRGSGQAPYGYTF. The DNA for the CDR3 is TGTGCCAGCCGGGGATCCGGACAGGCTCCCTATGGCTACACCTTC.

The V and J genes are TRBV6-1 and TRBJ2-4; D could derive from TRBD1 or TRBD2 (5 bases each). Trimming took off 2 bases at V and 6 bases at J, with 11 bases between the two ends. The germline V gene encodes CDR1 MNHNS and CDR2 SASEGT. This CDR3 is 14 amino acids long. The CDR3 reads CASSERGARNIQYF. The CDR3, as DNA: TGTGCCAGCAGTGAAAGAGGGGCCCGAAACATTCAGTACTTC.

The chain uses TRBV4-3 and TRBJ2-7; D is unclear. The CDR3 spans 13 residues. Per germline, CDR1 LGHNA and CDR2 YSLEER. V was clipped by 0 bases and J by 5 bases, with 8 bases between them. CDR3 coding DNA: TGCGCCAGCAGCCAAGAGTATAGGGACGAGCAGTACTTC. The encoded protein is CASSQEYRDEQYF.

The chain links TRBV3-1 (or the pseudogene TRBV3-2) to TRBJ2-1; 11 nucleotides agree with TRBD2. The germline gives CDR1 LGHDT, CDR2 YNNKEL (reference sequence). This CDR3 contains 16 residues. Losses at the gene ends were 4 bases for V and 6 bases for J; bases not matched to a gene: 8. The CDR3: CASSPLLAGARNEQFF. DNA for the CDR3: TGTGCCAGCAGCCCTTTACTAGCGGGAGCTCGCAATGAGCAGTTCTTC.

This sequence joins TRBV15 and TRBJ2-2; D is perhaps TRBD1 (5 bases). Germline CDR1 reads LNHNV; CDR2 reads YYDKDF (reference sequence). The CDR3 contains 14 residues. The V end lost 8 bases, the J end lost 5 bases, and 15 bases lay between the germline ends. In DNA, the CDR3 is TGTGCCACCGGGGCAGGGTATGGTACCGGGGAGCTGTTTTTT. As protein: CATGAGYGTGELFF.